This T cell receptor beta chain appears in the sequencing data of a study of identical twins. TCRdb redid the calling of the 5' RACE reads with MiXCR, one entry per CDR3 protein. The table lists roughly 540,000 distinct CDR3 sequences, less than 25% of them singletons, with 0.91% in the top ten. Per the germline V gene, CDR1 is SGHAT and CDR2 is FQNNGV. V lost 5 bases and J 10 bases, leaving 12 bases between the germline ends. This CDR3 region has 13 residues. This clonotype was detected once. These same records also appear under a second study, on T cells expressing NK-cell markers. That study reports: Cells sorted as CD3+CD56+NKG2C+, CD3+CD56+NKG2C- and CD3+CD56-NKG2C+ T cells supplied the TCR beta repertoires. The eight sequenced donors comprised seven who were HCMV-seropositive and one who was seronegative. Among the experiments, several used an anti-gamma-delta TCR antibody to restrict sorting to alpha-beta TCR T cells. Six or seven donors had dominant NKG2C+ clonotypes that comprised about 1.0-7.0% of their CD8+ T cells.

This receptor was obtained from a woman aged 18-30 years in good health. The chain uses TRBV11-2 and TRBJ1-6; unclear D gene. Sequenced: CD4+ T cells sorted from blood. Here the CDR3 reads CASSLLPRSPLHF. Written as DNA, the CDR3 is TGTGCCAGCAGCCTCCTCCCGCGGTCACCCCTCCACTTT.